The 31 T cell receptor beta chains presented below share a single source sample, sequenced in a study of T cell responses to AZD1222 COVID-19 vaccine. TCRdb's table, derived via immunoSEQ multiplex PCR, lists solely in-frame clones and lacks some. The sample includes 100,000 to 150,000 clones, 80% to 90% of them seen just once. The sample here was peripheral blood, taken on day 0 of AZD1222 vaccination. Source of these receptors: an adult in good health.

The chain combines TRBV6-5 with TRBJ2-7, with D uncertain. The germline CDR1 and CDR2 sequences are MNHEY and SVGAGI. The CDR3 is made up of 13 amino acids. V gave up 2 bases and J gave up 3 bases, with 8 bases separating them. The CDR3 DNA reads as TGTGCCAGCAGTTACAAGCAATACTACGAGCAGTACTTC. Amino acid sequence: CASSYKQYYEQYF.

The V and J genes are TRBV28 and TRBJ1-2; D not resolved. From germline, CDR1 is MDHEN and CDR2 SYDVKM. The V end was cut by 2 bases, the J end by 8 bases, with 12 bases between. The CDR3 runs to 13 residues. The CDR3 protein is CASSLGPTRGYTF. The CDR3 DNA reads TGTGCCAGCAGTTTAGGGCCTACCCGGGGCTACACCTTC.

The chain recombines TRBV20-1 with TRBJ2-5; D gene ambiguous. This CDR3 is 11 amino acids long. V was shortened by 0 bases and J by 6 bases, with 5 bases between the two germline ends. Germline lookup yields CDR1 DFQATT and CDR2 SNEGSKA (reference sequence). In DNA form, the CDR3 reads TGCAGTGCTAGAGATCCCAAGACCCAGTACTTC. As protein: CSARDPKTQYF.

The rearrangement uses TRBV27 and TRBJ1-6, with 8 bases identical to TRBD1. CDR1 and CDR2 (germline): MNHEY, SMNVEV (reference sequence). This CDR3 is 16 amino acids long. The trim removed 3 bases at V and 6 bases at J, leaving 7 bases unmatched. The CDR3 reads CASSFWTGNRNSPLHF. CDR3 in DNA: TGTGCCAGCAGTTTTTGGACAGGGAATCGTAATTCACCCCTCCACTTT.

This clone has a single count. The chain is built from TRBV3-1 (or the pseudogene TRBV3-2) and TRBJ2-5; possible D gene TRBD1, 6 bases. V dropped 0 bases and J dropped 5 bases, with 10 bases sitting between them. CDR3 size: 14 residues. Germline lookup yields CDR1 LGHDT and CDR2 YNNKEL (reference sequence). The CDR3 region is CASSQEQGWETQYF. As DNA, the CDR3 is TGTGCCAGCAGCCAAGAACAGGGCTGGGAGACCCAGTACTTC.

In DNA form, the CDR3 reads TGTGCCAGCAGCGTAGGGCAGGAAGCCAAAAACATTCAGTACTTC. Amino acids: CASSVGQEAKNIQYF. This chain joins TRBV9 and TRBJ2-4; D is unresolved. With 0 bases removed from V and 0 bases from J, the gap between germline ends came to 7 bases. Germline assignment: CDR1 SGDLS and CDR2 YYNGEE. This CDR3 spans 15 amino acids.

The chain is built from TRBV7-2 and TRBJ2-4, with D possibly matching TRBD2 (6 bases). The CDR3 totals 17 residues. Trimming cost V 1 base and J 0 bases, with 13 bases left between them. The germline V gene encodes CDR1 SGHTA and CDR2 FQGNSA. The CDR3 loop is CASSLEAGYGAKNIQYF. CDR3 coding DNA: TGTGCCAGCAGCTTAGAGGCGGGGTACGGAGCCAAAAACATTCAGTACTTC.

DNA for the CDR3: TGCGCCAGCTTCCCAGGGGTGGACACTGAAGCTTTCTTT. It codes for CASFPGVDTEAFF. The rearrangement joins TRBV10-1 to TRBJ1-1, with TRBD1 as a possible D gene (6 bases). Germline V gene sequence: CDR1 WNHNN, CDR2 SYGVQD (reference sequence). V gave up 8 bases and J gave up 3 bases, with 13 bases separating them. The CDR3 is made up of 13 amino acids.

V is TRBV19 and J is TRBJ2-1; 8 bases fit TRBD1. V gave up 5 bases and J gave up 9 bases; unmatched junction bases: 9. Germline values: CDR1 LNHDA, CDR2 SQIVND (reference sequence). The CDR3 is made up of 14 amino acids. In nucleotides, the CDR3 is TGTGCCAGTAGTCTCAGGACAGGGTTAAGTGAGCAGTTCTTC. Its protein product is CASSLRTGLSEQFF.

This clone has only one observation. This chain connects TRBV21-1 to TRBJ1-2; the listed D gene, TRBD1, was not tested against the DNA. TRBV21-1 is a listed pseudogene. The length of the CDR3 is 16 residues. For the CDR3, the DNA is TGTGCCAGCAGCAAAGCCCGACAGTCTACTAACTATGGCTACACCTTC. This gives the protein CASSKARQSTNYGYTF.

The chain uses TRBV30 and TRBJ2-1; possibly TRBD1 for D (5 bases). There are 13 residues in the CDR3. The germline V gene has CDR1 GTSNPN and CDR2 SVGIG (reference sequence). V gave up 2 bases and J gave up 10 bases, with 15 bases separating them. CDR3 sequence: CAWSPSSRGEQFF. The CDR3 nucleotides are TGTGCCTGGAGTCCCTCGTCTAGGGGAGAGCAGTTCTTC. The full variable domain, with the rest looked up from reference TRBV30 and TRBJ2-1, is SQTIHQWPATLVQPVGSPLSLECTVEGTSNPNLYWYRQAAGRGLQLLFYSVGIGQISSEVPQNLSASRPQDRQFILSSKKLLLSDSGFYLCAWSPSSRGEQFFGPGTRLTVL.

The chain's CDR3 is CASSPNRMDSPLHF. CDR3 coding DNA: TGTGCCAGCAGTCCTAACAGGATGGATTCACCCCTCCACTTT. The chain carries TRBV6-4 and TRBJ1-6; possibly TRBD1 for D (5 bases). CDR3 size: 14 residues. Deletions cut 5 bases from V and 8 bases from J, with 13 bases between. The germline V gene has CDR1 MRHNA and CDR2 SNTAGT.

This chain connects TRBV27 to TRBJ2-7; weak D call: TRBD2 (5 bases). The length of the CDR3 is 14 residues. Trimming pared 6 bases from V and 2 bases from J, leaving 14 bases between. Germline V gene data show CDR1 as MNHEY and CDR2 as SMNVEV (reference sequence). The CDR3 here is CASRVGLVAYEQYF. CDR3 DNA sequence: TGTGCCAGCAGAGTCGGACTGGTAGCCTACGAGCAGTACTTC.

The chain has TRBV4-1 and TRBJ1-5; 7 bases agree with TRBD1. J gave up 1 base and V 1 base, and 16 bases lay outside the gene matches. Germline loops: CDR1 MGHRA, CDR2 YSYEKL. CDR3 size: 20 residues. CDR3 loop: CASSQVLRQGRWWSNQPQHF. CDR3 nucleotides: TGCGCCAGCAGCCAAGTTTTGAGACAGGGCCGGTGGTGGAGCAATCAGCCCCAGCATTTT.

The chain couples TRBV7-9 to TRBJ1-1; D ambiguous. This CDR3 is built from 13 residues. V gave up 7 bases and J gave up 1 base, with 10 bases separating them. Germline V lookup: CDR1 SEHNR, CDR2 FQNEAQ (reference sequence). The CDR3 is CASNIITNTEAFF. CDR3 in DNA: TGTGCCAGCAACATTATAACGAACACTGAAGCTTTCTTT.

The rearrangement joins TRBV24-1 to TRBJ1-2; maybe TRBD1 (5 bases). CDR3 length equals 13 residues. The germline V gene encodes CDR1 KGHDR and CDR2 SFDVKD. Trimming took off 3 bases at V and 6 bases at J, with 10 bases between the two ends. CDR3: CATSDRQGDGYTF. As DNA, the CDR3 is TGTGCCACCAGTGATCGGCAGGGTGATGGCTACACCTTC.

V is TRBV7-2 and J is TRBJ1-1, with 9 bases lining up with TRBD1. The germline CDR1 and CDR2 sequences are SGHTA and FQGNSA. This CDR3 comprises 13 residues. The junction had 4 bases not matched to a gene; V was cut back by 4 bases and J by 7 bases. CDR3 nucleotides: TGTGCCAGCAGCTCAGGACAGGGGCTTGAAGCTTTCTTT. Translation: CASSSGQGLEAFF.

The genes are TRBV6-5 and TRBJ2-7; D perhaps matches TRBD1 (5 bases). The CDR3 is made up of 12 amino acids. Trimming took 4 bases from V and 2 from J, leaving 6 bases between them. Germline V gene lookup returns CDR1 MNHEY and CDR2 SVGAGI. The CDR3: CASSSGTYEQYF. Here the CDR3 DNA reads TGTGCCAGCAGTTCAGGGACCTACGAGCAGTACTTC.

Points on this clone: Other DNA variants within this sample encode the same CDR3. The chain carries TRBV5-1 and TRBJ2-7; no definite D call. Trimming removed 3 bases at V and 0 bases at J, with 1 base between. The CDR3 covers 11 residues. Germline values: CDR1 SGHRS, CDR2 YFSETQ. CDR3 nucleotide sequence: TGCGCCAGCAGCTCCTCCTACGAGCAGTACTTC. This translates into CASSSSYEQYF.

The chain carries TRBV4-3 and TRBJ1-2; D unclear. Trimming took 0 bases from V and 4 from J, leaving 15 bases between them. The germline CDR1 and CDR2 sequences are LGHNA and YSLEER. The CDR3 covers 16 residues. CDR3 amino acids: CASSQDWTRSIYGYTF. In DNA form, the CDR3 reads TGCGCCAGCAGCCAAGATTGGACTCGGTCTATCTATGGCTACACCTTC.

This chain uses TRBV13 with TRBJ2-1; 14 bases map to TRBD2. The V gene's germline CDR1 is PRHDT and CDR2 FYEKMQ (reference sequence). CDR3 length: 15 residues. V dropped 4 bases and J dropped 10; count of bases not matched to a gene: 6. The CDR3 sequence is CASSYRLAGGWEQFF. CDR3 DNA: TGTGCCAGCAGCTATCGACTAGCGGGAGGGTGGGAGCAGTTCTTC.

The gene calls are TRBV19 and TRBJ2-1; D remains unclear. The germline V and J ends were trimmed by 2 bases and 7 bases, with 18 bases remaining between them. This CDR3 has 16 residues. Germline CDR1 and CDR2: LNHDA and SQIVND (reference sequence). DNA for the CDR3: TGTGCCAGTAGTATAAAGAACACCGGCCATCGGAATGAGCAGTTCTTC. Amino acids: CASSIKNTGHRNEQFF.

This clone was seen more than once but under ten times. CDR3 residues: CASSPGRGGRNEQFF. As DNA, the CDR3 is TGTGCCAGCAGTCCTGGGAGGGGAGGTCGTAATGAGCAGTTCTTC. The chain joins TRBV28 to TRBJ2-1, with 7 bases matching TRBD2. Germline V lookup: CDR1 MDHEN, CDR2 SYDVKM. The CDR3 runs to 15 residues. The trim removed 5 bases at V and 7 bases at J, leaving 11 bases unmatched. Full variable domain (missing parts from reference TRBV28 and TRBJ2-1): DVKVTQSSRYLVKRTGEKVFLECVQDMDHENMFWYRQDPGLGLRLIYFSYDVKMKEKGDIPEGYSVSREKKERFSLILESASTNQTSMYLCASSPGRGGRNEQFFGPGTRLTVL.

The chain is built from TRBV19 and TRBJ2-1, with 14 bases fitting TRBD2. Per the germline V gene, CDR1 is LNHDA and CDR2 is SQIVND (reference sequence). The V and J ends lost 1 base and 0 bases, in that order; junction bases with no gene match: 5. This CDR3 is built from 19 residues. The DNA of the CDR3 is TGTGCCAGTAGTATAGGGACTAGCGGGAGGATCAGCTCCTACAATGAGCAGTTCTTC. Amino acid sequence: CASSIGTSGRISSYNEQFF.

The chain is built from TRBV4-1 and TRBJ2-4; unclear D gene. V lost 1 base to trimming and J lost 1 base, with 11 bases between them. Germline V CDR1 and CDR2: MGHRA, YSYEKL. The CDR3 totals 16 residues. CDR3 DNA sequence: TGCGCCAGCAGCCAAGGTTGGGGTAGGGCCAAAAACATTCAGTACTTC. Protein sequence: CASSQGWGRAKNIQYF.

The rearrangement joins TRBV29-1 to TRBJ2-1; 9 bases agree with TRBD1. The germline CDR1 and CDR2 sequences are SQVTM and ANQGSEA. The CDR3 length is 14 residues. Trimming took 3 bases from V and 8 from J; bases not matched to a gene: 8. CDR3: CSVEFTGGSYEQFF. CDR3 bases: TGCAGCGTTGAGTTCACAGGGGGCTCGTATGAGCAGTTCTTC.

This chain joins TRBV28 and TRBJ1-1; 8 positions agree with TRBD1. The CDR3 spans 19 residues. Germline CDR1 and CDR2: MDHEN and SYDVKM. V trimming: 0 bases; J trimming: 1 base; junction bases outside the gene matches: 13. This CDR3 is CASSLWKKNRGEANTEAFF. Written as DNA, the CDR3 is TGTGCCAGCAGTTTATGGAAAAAAAACAGGGGGGAGGCGAACACTGAAGCTTTCTTT.

The chain combines TRBV2 with TRBJ2-5, with 7 bases fitting TRBD1. The germline V gene has CDR1 SNHLY and CDR2 FYNNEI. The junction had 9 bases not matched to a gene; V was cut back by 6 bases and J by 5 bases. The length of the CDR3 is 14 residues. In DNA, the CDR3 is TGTGCCAGCAGCCAGGGGACAGTACAGGAGACCCAGTACTTC. It encodes CASSQGTVQETQYF. The whole variable domain, filled in from reference TRBV2 and TRBJ2-5, reads EPEVTQTPSHQVTQMGQEVILRCVPISNHLYFYWYRQILGQKVEFLVSFYNNEISEKSEIFDDQFSVERPDGSNFTLKIRSTKLEDSAMYFCASSQGTVQETQYFGPGTRLLVL.

This CDR3 reads CASSYRRLAVHSSRSTDTQYF. For the CDR3, the DNA is TGTGCCAGCAGCTACCGCCGACTAGCGGTACACAGCTCCAGAAGCACAGATACGCAGTATTTT. This chain links TRBV7-8 with TRBJ2-3; 9 nucleotides match TRBD2. Germline V CDR1 and CDR2: SGHVS, FQNEAQ. The CDR3 sequence is 21 residues long. After removal of 4 bases from V and 0 bases from J, the junction contained 20 bases not matched to a gene.

Turning to this clone: Relative to the germline gene, one junction end is altered; a read error may explain this. Here the CDR3 DNA reads TGTGCTAGTGGTTTGGTAGTGTGGGAGGGCCCGAACGCTGAAGCTTTCTTT. Its protein is CASGLVVWEGPNAEAFF. The chain combines TRBV12-5 with TRBJ1-1, with no clear D. Per germline, CDR1 LGHNT and CDR2 FRNRAP. This CDR3 has 17 residues.

The chain links TRBV18 to TRBJ2-2; D is undetermined. Between the trimmed V and J ends, which lost 0 bases and 0 bases, there was a span of 14 bases. Germline V gene data show CDR1 as KGHSH and CDR2 as LQKENI. The length of the CDR3 is 18 residues. This chain's CDR3 is CASSPPKWTDANTGELFF. The CDR3 nucleotides read TGTGCCAGCTCACCACCGAAATGGACGGACGCGAACACCGGGGAGCTGTTTTTT. The variable domain in full, completed from reference TRBV18 and TRBJ2-2, reads NAGVMQNPRHLVRRRGQEARLRCSPMKGHSHVYWYRQLPEEGLKFMVYLQKENIIDESGMPKERFSAEFPKEGPSILRIQQVVRGDSAAYFCASSPPKWTDANTGELFFGEGSRLTVL.